Listed below are T cell receptor beta chains from one sample, sequenced in a study of beta chain features in type 1 diabetes. The repertoire was sequenced with immunoSEQ multiplex PCR; TCRdb's copy has only in-frame clones and lacks some. The table includes under 800,000 clones, around 16% detected once. Sequenced: naive CD4+ T cells from blood. The source is a man between 18 and 35 years old in good health. CDR3s include the opening cysteine and the closing phenylalanine or tryptophan. Each record gives: J gene, V gene, D gene, clone size, CDR3 DNA, CDR3 protein. A D gene is named only where the DNA matches it firmly. A row's size may be missing; if present it is once, few, many or a size class.

>TRBJ2-6|TRBV5-1|.|.
TGCGCCAGCAGCGGGACTTCCAGCTCTGGGGCCAACGTCCTGACTTTC
CASSGTSSSGANVLTF
>TRBJ1-5|TRBV6-5|.|once
TGTGCCAGCAGTCTCTATAGAGGGGATCAGCCCCAGCATTTT
CASSLYRGDQPQHF
>TRBJ1-1|TRBV9|.|few
TGTGCCAGCAGCCCGGGACAAGTCAACACTGAAGCTTTCTTT
CASSPGQVNTEAFF
>TRBJ1-2|TRBV5-6|.|.
TGTGCCAGCAGCTTGGTTCCGGTCTATGGCTACACCTTC
CASSLVPVYGYTF
>TRBJ2-1|TRBV6-1|.|.
TGTGCCAGCCTCGGTTACAATGAGCAGTTCTTC
CASLGYNEQFF
>TRBJ2-1|TRBV19|TRBD1|.
TGTGCCAGTAGAAAGGCCCGGGACAGGGGGATCATTGAGCAGTTCTTC
CASRKARDRGIIEQFF
>TRBJ2-7|TRBV5-1|.|few
TGCGCCAGCAGCTTGGTTCAGACCAGTAGGGGCTACGAGCAGTACTTC
CASSLVQTSRGYEQYF
>TRBJ2-7|TRBV10-3|.|few
TGTGCCATCAGTGGGGAACAGGTTCCCTACGAGCAGTACTTC
CAISGEQVPYEQYF
>TRBJ2-2|TRBV5-4|.|.
TGTGCCAGCAGCCCCCGCCCCGGGAACGGGGAGCTGTTTTTT
CASSPRPGNGELFF
>TRBJ2-5|TRBV15|.|few
TGTGCCACCAGCAGAGATAAGGGGGAATTCGAGACCCAGTACTTC
CATSRDKGEFETQYF
>TRBJ2-1|TRBV12-5|TRBD1|.
TGTGCTAGTGCTCTGTCGGGACAGGTCCATGAGCAGTTCTTC
CASALSGQVHEQFF
>TRBJ2-3|TRBV2|.|few
TGTGCCAGCAGTGCCACCAGGGTTGGCGATACGCAGTATTTT
CASSATRVGDTQYF
>TRBJ2-7|TRBV9|TRBD2|few
TGTGCCAGCAGCGTAGCTGCTAGCGGGAGCTACGAGCAGTACTTC
CASSVAASGSYEQYF
>TRBJ2-7|TRBV7-3|TRBD2|.
TGTGCCAGCAGCTTCGGAGGGACTAGCGGGATCGGCGAGCAGTACTTC
CASSFGGTSGIGEQYF
>TRBJ2-7|TRBV9|.|.
TGTGCCAGCAGCCCCAGGCCCGACTCCATGGTGGGGCAGTACTTC
CASSPRPDSMVGQYF
>TRBJ2-5|TRBV5-6|TRBD1|.
TGTGCCAGCAGCTCAGCCGGGACAGGGGGTTGGGAGACCCAGTACTTC
CASSSAGTGGWETQYF
>TRBJ2-6|TRBV19|.|.
TGTGCCAGTAGTATCGCTGGATCTGGGGCCAACGTCCTGACTTTC
CASSIAGSGANVLTF
>TRBJ2-5|TRBV11-1|TRBD1|few
TGTGCCAGCAGCCCAGGACAGGGGGCTTTGGAGACCCAGTACTTC
CASSPGQGALETQYF
>TRBJ2-1|TRBV4-1|.|few
TGCGCCAGCAGGGGGCAGTCCTACAATGAGCAGTTCTTC
CASRGQSYNEQFF
>TRBJ2-7|TRBV29-1|.|.
TGCAGCGTTGCGCCGCAGGGAACCTACGAGCAGTACTTC
CSVAPQGTYEQYF
>TRBJ2-7|TRBV6-5|.|.
TGTGCCAGCAGTTACTCCGGGACGGATTCCTACGAGCAGTACTTC
CASSYSGTDSYEQYF
>TRBJ2-7|TRBV7-9|.|few
TGTGCCAGCAGCTCCTCCCTGGGGACACTCGCTTACGAGCAGTACTTC
CASSSSLGTLAYEQYF
>TRBJ2-3|TRBV7-8|.|few
TGTGCCAGCAGCTTTTCAACCTATGGGACAGATACGCAGTATTTT
CASSFSTYGTDTQYF
>TRBJ2-2|TRBV9|.|few
TGTGCCAGCAGCGTAGCTCAACAGGTCGGGGAGCTGTTTTTT
CASSVAQQVGELFF
>TRBJ1-6|TRBV4-1|.|.
TGCGCCAGCAGCCGAGGGTTCTATAATTCACCCCTCCACTTT
CASSRGFYNSPLHF
>TRBJ2-3|TRBV11-2|TRBD1|few
TGTGCCAGCAGCTGGGGACAGGGCACAGATACGCAGTATTTT
CASSWGQGTDTQYF
>TRBJ2-7|TRBV7-9|.|.
TGTGCCAGCAGCTTTGGGGTCGGATCCTACGAGCAGTACTTC
CASSFGVGSYEQYF
>TRBJ2-7|TRBV28|.|.
TGTGCCAGCAGTTTGGGGGGGGCCGGCTCCTACGAGCAGTACTTC
CASSLGGAGSYEQYF
>TRBJ2-5|TRBV5-1|TRBD1|few
TGCGCCAGCAGCTTGCGGGCAGGGGGCCTAGAGACCCAGTACTTC
CASSLRAGGLETQYF
>TRBJ2-1|TRBV4-3|.|few
TGCGCCAGCAGCCAAGAACCTAGTGCTTCCTCCTACAATGAGCAGTTCTTC
CASSQEPSASSYNEQFF
>TRBJ2-5|TRBV18|.|.
TGTGCCAGCTCACCAAGGAACCACTTCCAAGAGACCCAGTACTTC
CASSPRNHFQETQYF
>TRBJ2-1|TRBV19|TRBD2|.
TGTGCCAGTAAACCGCTAGCGGGAGGTCCCTCCTACAATGAGCAGTTCTTC
CASKPLAGGPSYNEQFF
>TRBJ2-7|TRBV5-4|.|few
TGTGCCAGCAGCTTGGGCGGAACCTACGAGCAGTACTTC
CASSLGGTYEQYF
>TRBJ1-6|TRBV7-2|TRBD1|few
TGTGCCAGCAGCTCCATGGACAGGGGGAAATCACCCCTCCACTTT
CASSSMDRGKSPLHF
>TRBJ2-7|TRBV7-9|.|.
TGTGCCAGCAGAGACACCTCGAGCTCCTACGAGCAGTACTTC
CASRDTSSSYEQYF